The entry below gives a single T cell receptor (beta chain) sequence along with its context. This sample is drawn from a study of OX40 agonist ivuxolimab in advanced cancers. Generated by immunoSEQ multiplex PCR, the TCRdb table keeps only in-frame clones and is missing some. The sample lists tens of thousands of clones; around 82% were seen once. CDR1 is SGHTA, CDR2 FQGNSA, per germline. Trimming left V 3 bases short and J 8 bases short, with 11 bases between. The CDR3 totals 14 residues. This TCR derives from an adult with an advanced solid tumor such as melanoma, head and neck, liver or kidney cancer. Sequencing used CD4+ or CD8+ T cells sorted from blood, obtained in a trial of the OX40 agonist ivuxolimab. The rearrangement links TRBV7-2 to TRBJ1-6; tentative D call: TRBD1 (5 bases). CDR3 coding DNA: TGTGCCAGCAGCTTTGCAGGGAAGGATTCACCCCTCCACTTT. As protein: CASSFAGKDSPLHF.